The rows below give T cell receptor beta chains drawn from one sample of a study of T cell changes during pregnancy in multiple sclerosis. The repertoire was sequenced with immunoSEQ multiplex PCR; TCRdb's copy has only in-frame clones and lacks some. The data contain roughly 50,000 clones, more than 85% of them seen just once; the ten biggest clones take up 0.35% to 0.45%. Specimen: CD4+ T cells from peripheral blood mononuclear cells, collected after pregnancy. The receptors come from a female donor with multiple sclerosis, enrolled in a pregnancy study. Both conserved end residues are part of each CDR3. The D gene is left open where the match is weak. Expanded clones get a size class; other rows say once, few or many, or leave the size out.

TRBV18	.	.	TRBJ1-4	TGTGCCAGCTCAGGAGGTTCAAGTAATGAAAAACTGTTTTTT	CASSGGSSNEKLFF
TRBV27	.	.	TRBJ1-2	TGTGCCAGCAGTTCCACCTCAGGGGCTAGAGCCGCTGGCTACACCTTC	CASSSTSGARAAGYTF
TRBV30	.	.	TRBJ2-3	TGTGCCTGGAGTGTACTTTGGCTAGCTAGCACAGATACGCAGTATTTT	CAWSVLWLASTDTQYF
TRBV5-1	.	.	TRBJ1-1	TGCGCCACCCGTTGGGGGGGCATTGAGGACACTGAAGCTTTCTTT	CATRWGGIEDTEAFF
TRBV2	.	.	TRBJ2-2	TGTGCCAGCAGCGCGCAGGGGCTGGCCGGGGAGCTGTTTTTT	CASSAQGLAGELFF
TRBV18	.	.	TRBJ1-1	TGTGCCAGCTCACCACTCGGGATTAGTGACACTGAAGCTTTCTTT	CASSPLGISDTEAFF
TRBV9	.	.	TRBJ2-1	TGTGCCAGCAGCGTAACACCTTACAATGAGCAGTTCTTC	CASSVTPYNEQFF
TRBV28	.	TRBD2	TRBJ2-7	TGTGCCAGTCGGACTAGCGGGACGGGAGTAAACTACGAGCAGTACTTC	CASRTSGTGVNYEQYF
TRBV4-3	.	TRBD1	TRBJ1-2	TGCGCCAGCAGCCAAGATCCCGCGACAGGGGATGGCTACACCTTC	CASSQDPATGDGYTF
TRBV5-8	once	TRBD1	TRBJ2-6	TGTGCCAGCGCACGGACAGGGGGGCCTTCTGGGGCCAACGTCCTGACTTTC	CASARTGGPSGANVLTF
TRBV2	.	.	TRBJ1-2	TGTGCCAGCAGTCGGGTTAACTATGGCTACACCTTC	CASSRVNYGYTF
TRBV25-1	once	TRBD1	TRBJ2-7	TGTGCCAGCAGTGAAGGCAACAGGGGCTCCTACGAGCAGTACTTC	CASSEGNRGSYEQYF
TRBV5-1	.	.	TRBJ2-7	TGCGCCAGCAGCTTGATAGGTAGTCACTTAGCGCCAGACGAGCAGTACTTC	CASSLIGSHLAPDEQYF